This T cell receptor (beta chain) derives from a study of T cell responses to AZD1222 COVID-19 vaccine. Findings of the study overall: Repertoire sampling happened only post peak T cell response. Spike was spanned by vaccine-associated CD4 TCRs, which were dominant at 160-218 and 743-854. Breadth and depth of Spike-specific TCRs rose after two AZD1222 doses.

Comments on this clone: Its target is unknown.

Repertoires were generated with immunoSEQ multiplex PCR, while TCRdb's copy carries only in-frame clones and drops some. The table records around 150,000 clones, 92% of them present only once. The V end was cut by 7 bases, the J end by 8 bases, with 12 bases between. Germline V gene sequence: CDR1 SEHNR, CDR2 FQNEAQ (reference sequence). The CDR3 spans 12 residues. Both about-4-week and about-12-week second-dose recipients were combined. The chain uses TRBV7-9 and TRBJ2-1; D unclear. This TCR was sampled from an adult who received the AZD1222 COVID-19 vaccine. The specimen comprised peripheral blood, sampled 28 days after the second AZD1222 dose. CDR3 in amino acids: CASTNAGHEQFF. The CDR3 DNA reads as TGTGCCAGCACCAACGCCGGGCATGAGCAGTTCTTC.